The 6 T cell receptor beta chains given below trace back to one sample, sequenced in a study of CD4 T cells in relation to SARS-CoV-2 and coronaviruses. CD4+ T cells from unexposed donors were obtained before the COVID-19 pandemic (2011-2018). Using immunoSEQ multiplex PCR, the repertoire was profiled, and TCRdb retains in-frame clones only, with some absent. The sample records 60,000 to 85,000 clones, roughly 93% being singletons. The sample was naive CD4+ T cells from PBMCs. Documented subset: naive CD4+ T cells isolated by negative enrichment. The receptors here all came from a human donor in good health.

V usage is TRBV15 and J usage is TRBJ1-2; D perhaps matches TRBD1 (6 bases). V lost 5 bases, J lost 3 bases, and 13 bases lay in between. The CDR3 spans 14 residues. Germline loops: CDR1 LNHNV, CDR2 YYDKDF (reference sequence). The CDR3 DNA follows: TGTGCCACCAGCTGGGGGGCTGGGGACTATGGCTACACCTTC. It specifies CATSWGAGDYGYTF.

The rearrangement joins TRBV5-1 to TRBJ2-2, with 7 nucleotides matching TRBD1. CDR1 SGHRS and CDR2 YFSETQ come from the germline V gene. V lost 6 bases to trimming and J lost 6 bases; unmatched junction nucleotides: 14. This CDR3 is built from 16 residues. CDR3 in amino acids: CASTPPTGQNSGELFF. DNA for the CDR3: TGCGCCAGCACCCCCCCGACAGGGCAAAACTCCGGGGAGCTGTTTTTT.

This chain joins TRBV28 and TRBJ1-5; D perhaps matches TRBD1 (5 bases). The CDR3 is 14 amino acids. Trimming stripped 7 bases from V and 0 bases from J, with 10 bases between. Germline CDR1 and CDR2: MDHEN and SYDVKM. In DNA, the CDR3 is TGTGCCAGCACCTCAGGGTTTAGCAATCAGCCCCAGCATTTT. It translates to CASTSGFSNQPQHF. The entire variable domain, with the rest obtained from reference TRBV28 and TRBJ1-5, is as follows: DVKVTQSSRYLVKRTGEKVFLECVQDMDHENMFWYRQDPGLGLRLIYFSYDVKMKEKGDIPEGYSVSREKKERFSLILESASTNQTSMYLCASTSGFSNQPQHFGDGTRLSIL.

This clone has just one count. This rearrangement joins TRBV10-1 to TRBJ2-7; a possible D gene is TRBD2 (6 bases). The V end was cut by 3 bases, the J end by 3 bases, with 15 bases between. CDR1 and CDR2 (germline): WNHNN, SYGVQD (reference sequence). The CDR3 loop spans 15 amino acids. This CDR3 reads CASSEGRRGFYEQYF. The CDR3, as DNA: TGCGCCAGCAGTGAAGGAAGGCGGGGATTCTACGAGCAGTACTTC.

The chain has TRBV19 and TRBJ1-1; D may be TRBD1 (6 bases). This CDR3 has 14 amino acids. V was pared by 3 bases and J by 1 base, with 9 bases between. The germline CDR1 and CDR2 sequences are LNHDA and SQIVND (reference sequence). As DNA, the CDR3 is TGTGCCAGTAGTATCCAGGGGAGGAACACTGAAGCTTTCTTT. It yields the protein CASSIQGRNTEAFF.

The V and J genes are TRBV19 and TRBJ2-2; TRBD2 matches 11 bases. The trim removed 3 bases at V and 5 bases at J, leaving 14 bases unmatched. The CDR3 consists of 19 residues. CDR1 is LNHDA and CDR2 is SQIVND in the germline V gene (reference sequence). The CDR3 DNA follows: TGTGCCAGTAGTATTCAGTTTGGCCTAGCGGGAGGTCGGACCGGGGAGCTGTTTTTT. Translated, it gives CASSIQFGLAGGRTGELFF.